This T cell receptor beta chain was sequenced for a study of T cell repertoires in ileal Crohn's disease. Across the study: About half received postoperative treatment, around twelve with thiopurines and roughly 20 anti-TNF. Whole-study results and caveats: Active smokers at surgery had more clonal expansions than non-smokers. Sorted CD8 T cells held more high-frequency clones than CD4.

This CDR3 contains 18 residues. J gave up 6 bases and V 0 bases, and 11 bases lay outside the gene matches. Germline V gene data show CDR1 as KGHSH and CDR2 as LQKENI. Sequenced by immunoSEQ multiplex PCR; TCRdb stores in-frame clones only, minus some. The sample has 15,000 to 20,000 clones; just over 90% are singletons. Regarding this clone: The antigen remains undetermined.

Eligibility required adulthood, ileal or ileocolonic Crohn's disease and indicated ileocolonic resection. The sequence was obtained from an adult with Crohn's disease. Sequences were obtained from ileal tissue. The chain is built from TRBV18 and TRBJ2-2, with TRBD1 identical over 9 bases. The CDR3 DNA follows: TGTGCCAGCTCACCACCGAGGACAGGGGTCGTTGGAGCCGGGGAGCTGTTTTTT. It codes for CASSPPRTGVVGAGELFF.